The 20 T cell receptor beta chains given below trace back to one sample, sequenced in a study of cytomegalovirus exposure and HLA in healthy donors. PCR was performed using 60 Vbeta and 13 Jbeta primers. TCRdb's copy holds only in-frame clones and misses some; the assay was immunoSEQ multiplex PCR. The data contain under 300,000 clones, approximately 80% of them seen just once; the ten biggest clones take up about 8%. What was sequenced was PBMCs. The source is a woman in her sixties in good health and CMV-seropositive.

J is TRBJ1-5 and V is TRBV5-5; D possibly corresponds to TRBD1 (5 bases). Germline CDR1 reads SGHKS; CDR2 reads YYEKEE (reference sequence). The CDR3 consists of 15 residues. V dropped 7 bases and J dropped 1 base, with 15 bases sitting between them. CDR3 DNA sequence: TGTGCCAGCCGACTGTGGGGGGAGAGCAATCAGCCCCAGCATTTT. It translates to CASRLWGESNQPQHF. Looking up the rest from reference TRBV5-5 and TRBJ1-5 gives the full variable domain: DAGVTQSPTHLIKTRGQQVTLRCSPISGHKSVSWYQQVLGQGPQFIFQYYEKEERGRGNFPDRFSARQFPNYSSELNVNALLLGDSALYLCASRLWGESNQPQHFGDGTRLSIL.

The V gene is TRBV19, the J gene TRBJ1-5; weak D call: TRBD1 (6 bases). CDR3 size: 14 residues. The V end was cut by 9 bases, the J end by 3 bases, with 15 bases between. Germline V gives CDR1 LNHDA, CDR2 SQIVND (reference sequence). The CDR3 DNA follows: TGTGCCAGCAATCAACAGGGCCTCAATCAGCCCCAGCATTTT. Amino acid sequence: CASNQQGLNQPQHF. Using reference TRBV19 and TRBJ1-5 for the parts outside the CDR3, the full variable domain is DGGITQSPKYLFRKEGQNVTLSCEQNLNHDAMYWYRQDPGQGLRLIYYSQIVNDFQKGDIAEGYSVSREKKESFPLTVTSAQKNPTAFYLCASNQQGLNQPQHFGDGTRLSIL.

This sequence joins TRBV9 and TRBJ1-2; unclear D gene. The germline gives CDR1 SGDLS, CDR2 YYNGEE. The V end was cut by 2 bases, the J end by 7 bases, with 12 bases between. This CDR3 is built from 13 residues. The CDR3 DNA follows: TGTGCCAGCAGCGTTCGTTCGACGGGTGGCTACACCTTC. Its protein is CASSVRSTGGYTF.

The CDR3 here is CASSYSNRNGYTF. DNA for the CDR3: TGTGCCAGCAGTTACTCGAACAGGAATGGCTACACCTTC. The V call is TRBV6-5, the J call TRBJ1-2; TRBD1 might be the D (5 bases). Trimming took 0 bases from V and 6 from J, leaving 8 bases between them. The CDR3 covers 13 residues. The V gene's germline CDR1 is MNHEY and CDR2 SVGAGI.

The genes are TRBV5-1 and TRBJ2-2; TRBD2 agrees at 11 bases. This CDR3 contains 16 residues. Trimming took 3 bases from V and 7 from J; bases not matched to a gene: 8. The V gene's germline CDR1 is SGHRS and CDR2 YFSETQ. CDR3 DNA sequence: TGCGCCAGCAGCTATAGCGGGAGGGCCCTCGGCGGGGAGCTGTTTTTT. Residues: CASSYSGRALGGELFF.

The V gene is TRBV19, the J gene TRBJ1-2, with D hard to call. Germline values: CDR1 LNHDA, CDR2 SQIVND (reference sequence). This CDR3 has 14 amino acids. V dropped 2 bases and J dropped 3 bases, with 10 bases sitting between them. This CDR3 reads CASSITPPDYGYTF. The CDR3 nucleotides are TGTGCCAGTAGTATAACCCCCCCGGACTATGGCTACACCTTC.

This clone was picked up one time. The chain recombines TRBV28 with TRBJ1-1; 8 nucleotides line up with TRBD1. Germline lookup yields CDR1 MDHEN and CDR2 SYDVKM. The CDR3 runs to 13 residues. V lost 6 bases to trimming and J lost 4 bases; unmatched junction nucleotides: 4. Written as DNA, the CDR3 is TGTGCCAGCAGGAGAACAGGGGGCACTGAAGCTTTCTTT. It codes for CASRRTGGTEAFF.

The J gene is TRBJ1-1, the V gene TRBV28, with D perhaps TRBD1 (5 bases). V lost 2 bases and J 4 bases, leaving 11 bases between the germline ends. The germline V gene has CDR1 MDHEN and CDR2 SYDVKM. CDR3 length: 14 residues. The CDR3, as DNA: TGTGCCAGCAGTTTACAGGGTGGGGTCACTGAAGCTTTCTTT. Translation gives CASSLQGGVTEAFF.

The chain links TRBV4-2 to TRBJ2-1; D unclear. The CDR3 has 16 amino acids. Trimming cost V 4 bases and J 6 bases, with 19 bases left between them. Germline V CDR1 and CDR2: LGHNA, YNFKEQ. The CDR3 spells CASSPRRGSNFNEQFF. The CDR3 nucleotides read TGTGCCAGCAGCCCGCGCAGAGGCTCAAACTTCAATGAGCAGTTCTTC.

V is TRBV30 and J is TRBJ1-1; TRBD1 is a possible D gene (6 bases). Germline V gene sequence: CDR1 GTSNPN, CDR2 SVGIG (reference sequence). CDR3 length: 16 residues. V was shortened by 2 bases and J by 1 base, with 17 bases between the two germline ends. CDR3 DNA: TGTGCCTGGAGTCATACTATCGGGGACAAGAACACTGAAGCTTTCTTT. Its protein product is CAWSHTIGDKNTEAFF.

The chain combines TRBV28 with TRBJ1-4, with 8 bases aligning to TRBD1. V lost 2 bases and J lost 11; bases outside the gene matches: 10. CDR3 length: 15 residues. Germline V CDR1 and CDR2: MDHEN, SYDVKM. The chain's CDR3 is CASSLEGRGRLKLFF. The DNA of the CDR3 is TGTGCCAGCAGTTTAGAGGGCAGGGGGCGGCTGAAACTGTTTTTT.

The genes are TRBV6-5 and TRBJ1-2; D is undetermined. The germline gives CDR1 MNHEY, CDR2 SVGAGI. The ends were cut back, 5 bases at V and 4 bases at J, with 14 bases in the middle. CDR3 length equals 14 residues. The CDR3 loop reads CASSGPVAGYGYTF. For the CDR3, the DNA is TGTGCCAGCAGTGGTCCAGTCGCGGGCTATGGCTACACCTTC.

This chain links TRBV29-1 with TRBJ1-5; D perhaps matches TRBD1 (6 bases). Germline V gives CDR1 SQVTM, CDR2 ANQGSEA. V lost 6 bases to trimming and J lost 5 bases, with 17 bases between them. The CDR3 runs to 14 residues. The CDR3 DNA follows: TGCAGCGTCCAGGGACCCCGACAGGATCAGCCCCAGCATTTT. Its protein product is CSVQGPRQDQPQHF.

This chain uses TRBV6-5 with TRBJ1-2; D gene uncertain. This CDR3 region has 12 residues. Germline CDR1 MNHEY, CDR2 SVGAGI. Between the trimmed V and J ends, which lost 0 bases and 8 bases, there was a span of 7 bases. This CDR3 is CASSYSEGGYTF. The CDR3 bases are TGTGCCAGCAGTTACTCTGAGGGCGGCTACACCTTC.

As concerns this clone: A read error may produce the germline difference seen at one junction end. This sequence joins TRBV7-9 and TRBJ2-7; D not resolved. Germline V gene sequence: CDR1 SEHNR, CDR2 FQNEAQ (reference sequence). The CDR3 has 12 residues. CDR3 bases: TGTTCCAGCAGCTTAGTGAGGTCCGAGCAGTACTTC. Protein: CSSSLVRSEQYF.

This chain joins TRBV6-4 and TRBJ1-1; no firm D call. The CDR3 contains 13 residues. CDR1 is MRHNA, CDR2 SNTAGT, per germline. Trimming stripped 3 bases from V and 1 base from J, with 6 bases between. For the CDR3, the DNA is TGTGCCAGCAGTGAGAGGAGGAACACTGAAGCTTTCTTT. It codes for CASSERRNTEAFF.

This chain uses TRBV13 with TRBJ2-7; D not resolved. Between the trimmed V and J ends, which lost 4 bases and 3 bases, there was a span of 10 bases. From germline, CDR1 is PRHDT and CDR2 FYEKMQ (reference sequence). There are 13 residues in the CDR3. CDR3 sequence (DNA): TGTGCCAGCAGCTCCTCCAGTCGCTACGAGCAGTACTTC. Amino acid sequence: CASSSSSRYEQYF.

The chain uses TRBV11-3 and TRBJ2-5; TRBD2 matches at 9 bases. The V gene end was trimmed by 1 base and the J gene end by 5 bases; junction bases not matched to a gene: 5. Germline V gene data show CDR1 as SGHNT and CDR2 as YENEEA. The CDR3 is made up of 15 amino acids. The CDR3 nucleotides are TGTGCCAGCAGCTTAGGGCTAGCGGGGTTGGAGACCCAGTACTTC. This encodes CASSLGLAGLETQYF.

CDR3 bases: TGTGCCAGCTCACCACCGGAGAACACTGGAAACACCATATATTTT. Residues: CASSPPENTGNTIYF. The V call is TRBV18, the J call TRBJ1-3; no clear D. Germline CDR1 reads KGHSH; CDR2 reads LQKENI. This CDR3 has 15 amino acids. The V and J ends lost 0 bases and 2 bases respectively, with 8 bases between them.

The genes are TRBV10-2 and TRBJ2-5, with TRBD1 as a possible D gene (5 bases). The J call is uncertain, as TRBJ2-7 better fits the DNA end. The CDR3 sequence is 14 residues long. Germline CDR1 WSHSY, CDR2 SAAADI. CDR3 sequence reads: CASSPGRADYEQYF. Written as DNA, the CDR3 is TGCGCCAGCAGTCCCGGCAGGGCGGACTACGAGCAGTACTTC.